The clone carrying this T cell receptor beta chain turned up a few times. The data were obtained in a study of T cell clones after liver transplantation. The repertoire was sequenced with immunoSEQ multiplex PCR; TCRdb's copy has only in-frame clones and lacks some. The sample has about 75,000 clones; approximately 80% are singletons. CDR3 size: 15 residues. V lost 0 bases to trimming and J lost 6 bases, with 12 bases between them. The germline V gene has CDR1 MNHNS and CDR2 SASEGT. This specimen was CD4+ T cells from blood, taken less than 50 months after liver transplant. The receptor comes from a human patient who received a liver transplant. The graft donor may have given rise to some T cells. This chain uses TRBV6-1 with TRBJ1-5; no definite D call. CDR3 sequence: CASSEARESGQPQHF. CDR3 in DNA: TGTGCCAGCAGTGAAGCTCGGGAATCCGGTCAGCCCCAGCATTTT.